This record covers a single T cell receptor (beta chain). Its antigen is still unknown. This sample stems from a study of OX40 agonist ivuxolimab in advanced cancers. Whole-study context: Two cutaneous melanoma patients and one hepatocellular carcinoma patient, three in all, had partial responses.

The CDR3 is made up of 15 amino acids. After removal of 4 bases from V and 5 bases from J, the junction contained 10 bases not matched to a gene. The germline gives CDR1 SGHTA, CDR2 FQGNSA. Study-level points and caveats: No antigen was identified for the clonally expanded peripheral T cells. On average, a greater number of expanded clones characterised CD8+ T cells relative to CD4+. Expansion of clones was among the lowest in partial responders at 0.1-3.0 mg/kg.

Assay used: immunoSEQ multiplex PCR; TCRdb lists only in-frame clones, some missing. The sample lists 65,000 to 80,000 clones; about four fifths were seen once. Here the sequenced sample was CD4+ or CD8+ T cells sorted from blood, taken in a trial of the OX40 agonist ivuxolimab. The chain uses TRBV7-2 and TRBJ2-5, with TRBD2 matching over 7 bases. This sequence was found in an adult with an advanced solid tumor such as melanoma, head and neck, liver or kidney cancer. The CDR3 is CASSSGGDPGETQYF. CDR3 nucleotide sequence: TGTGCCAGCAGCTCTGGGGGGGACCCCGGGGAGACCCAGTACTTC.